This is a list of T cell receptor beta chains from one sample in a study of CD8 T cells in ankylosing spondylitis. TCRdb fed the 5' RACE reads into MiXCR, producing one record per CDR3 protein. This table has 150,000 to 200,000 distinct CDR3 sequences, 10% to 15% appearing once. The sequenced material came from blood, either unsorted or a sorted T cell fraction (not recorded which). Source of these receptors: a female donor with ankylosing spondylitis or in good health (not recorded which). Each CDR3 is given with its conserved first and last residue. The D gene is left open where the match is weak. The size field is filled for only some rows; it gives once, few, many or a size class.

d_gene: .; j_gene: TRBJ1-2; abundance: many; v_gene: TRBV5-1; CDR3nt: TGCGCCAGCAGCTTGATGGGGTACAGTGGCTACACCTTC; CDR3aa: CASSLMGYSGYTF
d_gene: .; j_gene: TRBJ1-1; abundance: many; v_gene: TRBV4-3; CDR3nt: TGCGCCAGCAGCCAGACAGGGAACACTGAAGCTTTCTTT; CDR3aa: CASSQTGNTEAFF
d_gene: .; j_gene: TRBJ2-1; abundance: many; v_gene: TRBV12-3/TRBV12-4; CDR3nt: TGTGCCAGCACCGTCGGGGGCAACTCCTACAATGAGCAGTTCTTC; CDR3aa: CASTVGGNSYNEQFF
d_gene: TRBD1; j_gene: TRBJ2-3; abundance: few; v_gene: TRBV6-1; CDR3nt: TGTGCCAGCAGTCCACAGGGGGCTTGGTCAGATACGCAGTATTTT; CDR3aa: CASSPQGAWSDTQYF
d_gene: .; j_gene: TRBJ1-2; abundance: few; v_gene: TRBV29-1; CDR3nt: TGCAGCGTCGGGACGAACTATGGCTACACCTTC; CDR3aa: CSVGTNYGYTF
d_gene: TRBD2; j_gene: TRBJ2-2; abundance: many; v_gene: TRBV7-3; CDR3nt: TGTGCCAGCAGCCTGAGACTAGCGCTTGCCACCCGAATGAGGACCGGGGAGCTGTTTTTT; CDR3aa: CASSLRLALATRMRTGELFF
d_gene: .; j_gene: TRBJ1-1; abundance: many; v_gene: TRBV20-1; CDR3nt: TGCAGACCCTCCATGGACGACACTGAAGCTTTCTTT; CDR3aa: CRPSMDDTEAFF
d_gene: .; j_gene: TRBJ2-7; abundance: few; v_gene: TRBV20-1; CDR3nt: TGCAGTGCTCAGTTAGTGGGAGGTTACTACGAGCAGTACTTC; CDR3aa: CSAQLVGGYYEQYF
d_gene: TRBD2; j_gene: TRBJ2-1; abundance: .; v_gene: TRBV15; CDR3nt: TGTGCCACCAGCAGAAGGGACTACCACAATGAGCAGTTCTTC; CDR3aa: CATSRRDYHNEQFF
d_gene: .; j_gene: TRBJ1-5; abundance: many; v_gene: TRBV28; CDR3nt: TGTGCCAGCAGTTTATCGGGTCGTGCTCAGCCCCAGCATTTT; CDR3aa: CASSLSGRAQPQHF
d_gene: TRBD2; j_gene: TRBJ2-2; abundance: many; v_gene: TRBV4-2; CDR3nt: TGTGCCAGCAGCCAACCCGGGACTAGCGGGAGGGGGGAGCTGTTTTTT; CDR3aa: CASSQPGTSGRGELFF
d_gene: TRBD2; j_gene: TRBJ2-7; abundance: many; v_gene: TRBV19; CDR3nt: TGTGCCAGTTCCCAAGGGGCGGGAGCAAGCGAGCAGTACTTC; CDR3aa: CASSQGAGASEQYF
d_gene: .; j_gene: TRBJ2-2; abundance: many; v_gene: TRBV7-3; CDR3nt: TGTGCCAGCAGCCTAAATATCCCCGGGGAGCTGTTTTTT; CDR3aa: CASSLNIPGELFF
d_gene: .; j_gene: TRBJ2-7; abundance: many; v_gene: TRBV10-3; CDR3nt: TGTGCCAGCGGCCGGGACCTTAGCTACGAGCAGTACTTC; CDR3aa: CASGRDLSYEQYF
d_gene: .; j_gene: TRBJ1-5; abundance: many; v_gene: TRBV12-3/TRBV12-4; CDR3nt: TGTGCCAGCAGTTTACAAAATAGCAATCAGCCCCAGCATTTT; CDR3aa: CASSLQNSNQPQHF
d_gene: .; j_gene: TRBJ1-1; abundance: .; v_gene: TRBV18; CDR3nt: TGTGCCAGCTCACCTTGGGGGGTAGCTGAAGCTTTCTTT; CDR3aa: CASSPWGVAEAFF
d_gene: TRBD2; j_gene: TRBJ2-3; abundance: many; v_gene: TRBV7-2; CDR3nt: TGTGCCAGCAGACGAGGCGGGAGGGCATCCGATACGCAGTATTTT; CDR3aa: CASRRGGRASDTQYF
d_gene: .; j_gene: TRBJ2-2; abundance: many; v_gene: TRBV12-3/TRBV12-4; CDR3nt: TGTGCCAGCAGTTTAGGGGGGTCTGGAGGGGAGCTGTTTTTT; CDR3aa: CASSLGGSGGELFF
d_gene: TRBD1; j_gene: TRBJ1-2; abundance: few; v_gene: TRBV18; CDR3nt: TGTGCCAGCTCACCGACGGGACAGGCCCTGGGGGGCTACACCTTC; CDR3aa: CASSPTGQALGGYTF
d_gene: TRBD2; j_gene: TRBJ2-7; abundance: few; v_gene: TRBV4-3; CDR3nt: TGCGCCAGCAGCCAAGAAGAAGCGGGAGCCTACGAGCAGTACTTC; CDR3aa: CASSQEEAGAYEQYF
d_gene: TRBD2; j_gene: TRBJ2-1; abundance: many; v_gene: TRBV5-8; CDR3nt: TGTGCCAGCAGCTGGGGACTAGCGGGAGCGAAAAATGAGCAGTTCTTC; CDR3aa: CASSWGLAGAKNEQFF
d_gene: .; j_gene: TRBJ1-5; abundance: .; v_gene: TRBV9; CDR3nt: TGTGCCAGCAGCCGGAGGGGGGGCAACCAGCCCCAGCATTTT; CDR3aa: CASSRRGGNQPQHF
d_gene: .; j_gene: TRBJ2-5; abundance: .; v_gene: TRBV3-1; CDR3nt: TGTGCCAGCAGCCAATTTTCGGAGACCCAGTACTTC; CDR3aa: CASSQFSETQYF
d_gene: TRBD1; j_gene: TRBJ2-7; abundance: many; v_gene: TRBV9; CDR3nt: TGTGCCAGCAGCTCGAATAAGACAGGGGTGGACGAGCAGTACTTC; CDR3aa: CASSSNKTGVDEQYF
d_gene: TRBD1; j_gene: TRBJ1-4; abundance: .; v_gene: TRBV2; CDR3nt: TGTGCCAGCAGTGTAACAGGGGACCTGTTTTTT; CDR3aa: CASSVTGDLFF
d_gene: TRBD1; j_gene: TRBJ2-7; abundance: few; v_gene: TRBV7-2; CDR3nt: TGTGCCAGCAGCCCCCTCGACAGGGGCAACGAGCAGTACTTC; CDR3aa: CASSPLDRGNEQYF
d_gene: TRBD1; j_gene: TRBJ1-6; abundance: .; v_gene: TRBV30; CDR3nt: TGTGCCTGGAGGTCCCCCCTCCGGGACAGGGGAAAGCCCCTCCACTTT; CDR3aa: CAWRSPLRDRGKPLHF
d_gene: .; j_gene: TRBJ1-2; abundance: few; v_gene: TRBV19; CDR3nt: TGTGCCAGTAGTATAGCCGGACAGAGTTATGGCTACACCTTC; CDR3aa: CASSIAGQSYGYTF
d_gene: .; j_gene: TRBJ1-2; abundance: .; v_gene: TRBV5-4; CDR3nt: TGTGCCAGCAGCTTGGTAGATTTTGGAAGCGGCTACACCTTC; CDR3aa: CASSLVDFGSGYTF
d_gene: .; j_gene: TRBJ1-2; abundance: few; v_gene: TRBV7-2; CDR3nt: TGTGCCAGCAGCTTAGTTGGGCCTGGCTACACCTTC; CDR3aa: CASSLVGPGYTF
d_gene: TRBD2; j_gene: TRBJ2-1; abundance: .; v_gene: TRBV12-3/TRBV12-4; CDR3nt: TGTGCCAGCAGTTTAAGGTATGGACTAGCGGGTCGCACCGATATATACAATGAGCAGTTCTTC; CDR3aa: CASSLRYGLAGRTDIYNEQFF
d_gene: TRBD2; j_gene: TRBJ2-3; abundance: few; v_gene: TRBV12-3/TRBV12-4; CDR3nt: TGTGCCAGCAGTTGGACTAGCGACACAGATACGCAGTATTTT; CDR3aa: CASSWTSDTDTQYF
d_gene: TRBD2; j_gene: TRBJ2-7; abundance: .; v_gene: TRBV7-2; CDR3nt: TGTGCCAGCAGCTTAGCTATAAATAGCGGGCAAATCTACGAGCAGTACTTC; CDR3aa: CASSLAINSGQIYEQYF
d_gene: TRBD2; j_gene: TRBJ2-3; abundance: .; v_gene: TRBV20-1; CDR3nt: TGCTGTGCTAGTTATCGACTAGCGGGGTCCTACACAGATACGCAGTATTTT; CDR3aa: CCASYRLAGSYTDTQYF
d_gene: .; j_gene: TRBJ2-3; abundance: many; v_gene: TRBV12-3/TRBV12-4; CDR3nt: TGTGCCAGCAGGCCCCCCTCGGGCAGGCTAGTAGATACGCAGTATTTT; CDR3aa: CASRPPSGRLVDTQYF
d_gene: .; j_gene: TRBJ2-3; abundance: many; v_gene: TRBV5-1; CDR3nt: TGTGCCAGCAGCTTAGCGCTAGGGGGCACAGATACGCAGTATTTT; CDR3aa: CASSLALGGTDTQYF
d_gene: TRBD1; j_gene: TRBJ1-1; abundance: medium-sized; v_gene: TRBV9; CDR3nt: TGTGCCAGCAGCGTTACAGGGGGCTCGAACACTGAAGCTTTCTTT; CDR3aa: CASSVTGGSNTEAFF
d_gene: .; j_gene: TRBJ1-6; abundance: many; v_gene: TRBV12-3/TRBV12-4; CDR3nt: TGTGCCAGCAGTTTTACCGGGGGCTCCTATAATTCACCCCTCCACTTT; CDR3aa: CASSFTGGSYNSPLHF
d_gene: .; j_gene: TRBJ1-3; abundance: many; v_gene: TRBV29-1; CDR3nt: TGCAGCGTTGGAGATGGAAACACCATATATTTT; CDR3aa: CSVGDGNTIYF
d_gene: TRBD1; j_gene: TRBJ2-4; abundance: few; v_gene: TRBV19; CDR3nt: TGTGCCAGTAGTACCCAGACAGGGCCCGCAAACATTCAGTACTTC; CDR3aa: CASSTQTGPANIQYF
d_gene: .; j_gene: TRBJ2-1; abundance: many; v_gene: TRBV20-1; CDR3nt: TGCAGTACAACGGGGGACAACAATGAGCAGTTCTTC; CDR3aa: CSTTGDNNEQFF
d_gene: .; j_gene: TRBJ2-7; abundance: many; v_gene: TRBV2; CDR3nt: TGTGCCAGCAGCATTACCTCTCAGACAGGTGGCGAGCAGTACTTC; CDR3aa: CASSITSQTGGEQYF
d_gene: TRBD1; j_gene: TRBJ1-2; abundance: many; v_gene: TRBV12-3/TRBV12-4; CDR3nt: TGTGCCAGCAGTTTTCTAGCAGGGGGCTATGGCTACACCTTC; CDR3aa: CASSFLAGGYGYTF
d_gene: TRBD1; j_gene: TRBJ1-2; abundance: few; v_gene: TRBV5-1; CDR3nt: TGCGCCAGCAGCTTAACGGGACAGCGAGGGGTGGATGGCTACACCTTC; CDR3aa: CASSLTGQRGVDGYTF
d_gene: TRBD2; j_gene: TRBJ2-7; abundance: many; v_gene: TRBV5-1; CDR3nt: TGCGCCAGCAACCTCGGCTCCGGGAGGTCCTACGAGCAGTACTTC; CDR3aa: CASNLGSGRSYEQYF
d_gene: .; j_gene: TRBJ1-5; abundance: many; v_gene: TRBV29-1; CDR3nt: TGCAGCGTTGGCATACAGGCCTGGCGGGGCAATCAGCCCCAGCATTTT; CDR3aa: CSVGIQAWRGNQPQHF
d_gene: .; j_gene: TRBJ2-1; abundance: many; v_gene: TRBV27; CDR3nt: TGTGCCAGCAGTTTAATCCGAGGGAGTGCAAGCAATGAGCAGTTCTTC; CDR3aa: CASSLIRGSASNEQFF
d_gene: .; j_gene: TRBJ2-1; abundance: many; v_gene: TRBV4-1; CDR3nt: TGCGCCAGCAGCCAACCCACAGGGCGTGAGCAGTTCTTC; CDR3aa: CASSQPTGREQFF
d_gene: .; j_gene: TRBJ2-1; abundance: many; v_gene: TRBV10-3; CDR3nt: TGTGCCATCAGCCCCCTTGACAGGGAGGTCAATGAGCAGTTCTTC; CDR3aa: CAISPLDREVNEQFF
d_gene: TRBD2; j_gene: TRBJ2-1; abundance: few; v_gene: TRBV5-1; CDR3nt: TGCGCCAGCAGCGCAAATGGACTAGCGGGAGGGCTGGAGTTCTTC; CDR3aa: CASSANGLAGGLEFF
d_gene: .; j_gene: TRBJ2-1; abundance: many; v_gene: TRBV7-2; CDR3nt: TGTGCCAGCAGCTTTCCGACAAGGACGGATGAGCAGTTCTTC; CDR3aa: CASSFPTRTDEQFF
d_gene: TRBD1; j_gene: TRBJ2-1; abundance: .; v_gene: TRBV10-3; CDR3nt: TGTGCCATCAGTGAGATCCGGGACAGCTCCTACAATGAGCAGTTCTTC; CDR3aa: CAISEIRDSSYNEQFF
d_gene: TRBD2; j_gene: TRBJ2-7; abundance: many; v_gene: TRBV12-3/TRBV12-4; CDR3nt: TGTGCCAGCAGTTTGTCCAGCGGGAACTTTATTGACTACGAGCAGTACTTC; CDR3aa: CASSLSSGNFIDYEQYF
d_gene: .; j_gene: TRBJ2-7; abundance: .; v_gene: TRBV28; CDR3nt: TGTGCCAGCAGTGCCGGGACTCATGACTACGAGCAGTACTTC; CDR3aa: CASSAGTHDYEQYF
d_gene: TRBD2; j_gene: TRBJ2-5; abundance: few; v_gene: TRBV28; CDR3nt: TGTGCCAGCCGAGGACTAGTAGAGACCCAGTACTTC; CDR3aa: CASRGLVETQYF
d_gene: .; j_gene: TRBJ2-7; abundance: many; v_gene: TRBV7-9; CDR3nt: TGTGCCAGCAGCCCGCGGTCACAGCCCTACGAGCAGTACTTC; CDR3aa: CASSPRSQPYEQYF
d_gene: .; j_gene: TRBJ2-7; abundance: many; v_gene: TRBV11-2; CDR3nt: TGTGCCAGCAATCAGTTGGCTTACGAGCAGTACTTC; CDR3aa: CASNQLAYEQYF